The following is a TCR beta chain sequence with its context. Antigen: not known. The data belong to a study of post-analysis software for immune sequencing data. cDNA libraries of TCR beta carried unique molecular identifiers. TCRdb re-analysed the PCR reads in MiXCR, keeping a single row per CDR3 protein. The profile shows 600,000 to 750,000 distinct CDR3 sequences, around 60% of them singletons. Unmatched junction bases numbered 5, after V lost 3 bases and J lost 6 bases. The length of the CDR3 is 17 residues. The germline V gene has CDR1 MDHEN and CDR2 SYDVKM. General observations from the study: Elevated frequency relative to controls characterized 4 or 5 TRBV segments in patients, TRBV5-6, TRBV5-1 and TRBV20-1 among them. Batch-matched samples strongly co-clustered by F measure.

The chain recombines TRBV28 with TRBJ2-2, with TRBD2 matching 15 bases. Sequences were obtained from blood. This clonotype was sampled from a girl aged 2-10 years with multiple sclerosis. The CDR3 spells CASSFEGLAGGSGELFF. CDR3 in DNA: TGTGCCAGCAGTTTTGAGGGACTAGCGGGGGGATCCGGGGAGCTGTTTTTT.